The next 27 T cell receptor beta chains were all read from a single sample in a study of shared T cell receptors in the human thymus. Sequencing used immunoSEQ multiplex PCR; TCRdb keeps in-frame clones, though not all of them. The profile covers some 640,000 clones, with 87% appearing a single time and 0.0094% taken by the ten largest. This sample was also put to use in a study of human thymus T cells.

Sequenced sample: thymocytes. The receptors stem from a boy in the first two years of life with a congenital heart defect.

The genes are TRBV13 and TRBJ2-7; 7 bases are a match to TRBD2. The CDR3 contains 14 residues. V trimming: 5 bases; J trimming: 1 base; junction bases outside the gene matches: 5. Germline V gives CDR1 PRHDT, CDR2 FYEKMQ (reference sequence). The CDR3 loop is CASSGLGGSYEQYF. Here the CDR3 DNA reads TGTGCCAGCAGCGGTCTGGGGGGGTCCTACGAGCAGTACTTC.

This clone has a single count. V is TRBV29-1 and J is TRBJ2-1; TRBD1 matches 10 bases. After removal of 6 bases from V and 5 bases from J, the junction contained 4 bases not matched to a gene. Germline CDR1 is SQVTM and CDR2 is ANQGSEA. CDR3 length equals 13 residues. Written as DNA, the CDR3 is TGCAGCGTGGGGACAGGGGTGCACAATGAGCAGTTCTTC. Its protein product is CSVGTGVHNEQFF.

This rearrangement joins TRBV6-1 to TRBJ2-2, with a possible D match to TRBD2 (5 bases). Germline lookup yields CDR1 MNHNS and CDR2 SASEGT. The CDR3 totals 16 residues. V was cut by 1 base and J by 1 base, with 10 bases left in between. The CDR3 nucleotides read TGTGCCAGCAGTGAAGAGGACGGGGAGAACACCGGGGAGCTGTTTTTT. Encoded protein: CASSEEDGENTGELFF.

V and J are TRBV28 and TRBJ2-5, with 8 bases fitting TRBD2. The length of the CDR3 is 14 residues. Looked up from germline, CDR1 is MDHEN and CDR2 is SYDVKM. Unmatched junction bases numbered 3, after V lost 1 base and J lost 5 bases. DNA of the CDR3: TGTGCCAGCAGTTTATTCGGGAGGGGGGAGACCCAGTACTTC. Translation: CASSLFGRGETQYF.

The chain recombines TRBV28 with TRBJ2-6; no clear D. Germline CDR1 MDHEN, CDR2 SYDVKM. V was cut by 6 bases and J by 0 bases, with 21 bases left in between. The CDR3 is 19 residues long. The CDR3, as DNA: TGTGCCAGCAGCGAAGACAAGACCTGGTACCACTCTGGGGCCAACGTCCTGACTTTC. It translates to CASSEDKTWYHSGANVLTF.

This chain connects TRBV29-1 to TRBJ2-6, with 10 bases matching TRBD1. V shed 5 bases, J shed 0 bases, and the junction held 10 bases outside the gene matches. CDR1 is SQVTM and CDR2 is ANQGSEA in the germline V gene. The CDR3 consists of 18 residues. CDR3 loop: CSVWTGGYGCSGANVLTF. DNA of the CDR3: TGCAGCGTTTGGACAGGGGGATACGGTTGCTCTGGGGCCAACGTCCTGACTTTC. The full variable domain, with the rest looked up from reference TRBV29-1 and TRBJ2-6, is SAVISQKPSRDICQRGTSLTIQCQVDSQVTMMFWYRQQPGQSLTLIATANQGSEATYESGFVIDKFPISRPNLTFSTLTVSNMSPEDSSIYLCSVWTGGYGCSGANVLTFGAGSRLTVL.

The chain recombines TRBV6-1 with TRBJ2-1, with 8 bases identical to TRBD2. Germline V gene data show CDR1 as MNHNS and CDR2 as SASEGT. V lost 6 bases to trimming and J lost 6 bases; unmatched junction nucleotides: 4. This CDR3 has 13 amino acids. Here the CDR3 reads CASSLAGPNEQFF. The CDR3 nucleotides are TGTGCCAGCAGCCTAGCGGGTCCCAATGAGCAGTTCTTC.

The chain joins TRBV14 to TRBJ1-3; D unclear. Germline CDR1 is SGHDN and CDR2 is FVKESK. This CDR3 is built from 14 residues. Trimming removed 0 bases from V and 2 bases from J, with 5 bases in between. The CDR3 is CASSQEATGNTIYF. The DNA of the CDR3 is TGTGCCAGCAGCCAAGAGGCAACTGGAAACACCATATATTTT.

The chain recombines TRBV4-2 with TRBJ2-5; D might be TRBD1 (5 bases). Trimming pared 2 bases from V and 4 bases from J, leaving 14 bases between. CDR1 and CDR2 (germline): LGHNA, YNFKEQ. The CDR3 contains 15 residues. Here the CDR3 DNA reads TGTGCCAGCAGCCAAACGCTTTGGGGCACAGAGACCCAGTACTTC. Residues: CASSQTLWGTETQYF.

This clone was observed once. The rearrangement joins TRBV6-6 to TRBJ2-7; TRBD2 is a possible D gene (6 bases). The CDR3 is made up of 14 amino acids. In germline, CDR1 is MNHNY, CDR2 SVGAGI (reference sequence). Trimming stripped 0 bases from V and 4 bases from J, with 10 bases between. The DNA for the CDR3 is TGTGCCAGCAGTTACTCTCGGCGGGGATACGAGCAGTACTTC. This gives the protein CASSYSRRGYEQYF.

The chain is built from TRBV7-9 and TRBJ2-3; 11 bases align to TRBD1. This CDR3 has 18 residues. V shed 7 bases, J shed 1 base, and the junction held 13 bases outside the gene matches. CDR1 and CDR2 (germline): SEHNR, FQNEAQ (reference sequence). For the CDR3, the DNA is TGTGCCAGCACCCTGCAGGGACAGGGGGTCTTCCGCACAGATACGCAGTATTTT. Translation gives CASTLQGQGVFRTDTQYF.

J is TRBJ2-3 and V is TRBV7-9, with 12 bases fitting TRBD2. Germline V gene lookup returns CDR1 SEHNR and CDR2 FQNEAQ (reference sequence). The junction had 6 bases not matched to a gene; V was cut back by 5 bases and J by 0 bases. This CDR3 region has 17 residues. The CDR3 protein is CASSTGTSGSSTDTQYF. The CDR3 DNA is TGTGCCAGCAGCACTGGGACTAGCGGGTCTAGCACAGATACGCAGTATTTT.

The rearrangement links TRBV7-2 to TRBJ2-7; 10 bases map to TRBD2. J lost 0 bases, V lost 5 bases, and 7 bases had no gene match. Germline CDR1 is SGHTA and CDR2 is FQGNSA. CDR3 length: 16 amino acids. The CDR3 is CASSRTSGKSSYEQYF. CDR3 nucleotide sequence: TGTGCCAGCAGCCGGACTAGCGGTAAGAGCTCCTACGAGCAGTACTTC. Drawing the rest from reference TRBV7-2 and TRBJ2-7, the complete variable domain is GAGVSQSPSNKVTEKGKDVELRCDPISGHTALYWYRQSLGQGLEFLIYFQGNSAPDKSGLPSDRFSAERTGGSVSTLTIQRTQQEDSAVYLCASSRTSGKSSYEQYFGPGTRLTVT.

With regard to this clone: The same CDR3 also results from other DNA sequences found in this sample. The CDR3 nucleotides are TGCGCCAGCAGCCTACAGGGGGCGCATTCCTCCTACGAGCAGTACTTC. Its protein product is CASSLQGAHSSYEQYF. The chain joins TRBV5-1 to TRBJ2-7, with 9 bases fitting TRBD1. In germline, CDR1 is SGHRS, CDR2 YFSETQ. The CDR3 loop spans 16 amino acids. The ends lost 4 bases at V and 0 bases at J; junction bases unmatched: 8.

The gene calls are TRBV28 and TRBJ2-7, with 7 bases that match TRBD1. The germline V gene encodes CDR1 MDHEN and CDR2 SYDVKM. With V trimmed by 6 bases and J by 3 bases, 8 bases remained unmatched. This CDR3 region has 14 residues. DNA for the CDR3: TGTGCCAGCAGACCCCGACAGGGCCTCTACGAGCAGTACTTC. It codes for CASRPRQGLYEQYF.

This clone appeared a single time. This rearrangement joins TRBV28 to TRBJ2-7, with D unclear. The CDR3 has 12 residues. Per the germline V gene, CDR1 is MDHEN and CDR2 is SYDVKM. V lost 4 bases to trimming and J lost 4 bases, with 8 bases between them. The CDR3 loop is CASSSPRYEQYF. The CDR3 nucleotides read TGTGCCAGCAGTTCCCCCCGTTACGAGCAGTACTTC.

The rearrangement joins TRBV12-5 to TRBJ2-3; the match to TRBD1 covers 7 bases. Unmatched junction bases numbered 13, after V lost 0 bases and J lost 4 bases. Per germline, CDR1 LGHNT and CDR2 FRNRAP. The CDR3 spans 18 residues. CDR3 residues: CASGLVLAPQGVADTQYF. The CDR3 DNA reads TGTGCTAGTGGTTTGGTACTTGCCCCTCAGGGGGTCGCAGATACGCAGTATTTT.

This chain uses TRBV5-1 with TRBJ2-1; the D is unclear. Germline values: CDR1 SGHRS, CDR2 YFSETQ. The V end was cut by 2 bases, the J end by 4 bases, with 13 bases between. This CDR3 has 15 residues. The CDR3 sequence: CASSLSDSPYNEQFF. DNA for the CDR3: TGCGCCAGCAGCTTAAGCGATTCCCCTTACAATGAGCAGTTCTTC.

This clone was observed once. The chain uses TRBV7-3 and TRBJ2-7; TRBD1 might be the D (6 bases). The V end was cut by 1 base, the J end by 0 bases, with 19 bases between. Germline loops: CDR1 SGHTA, CDR2 FQGTGA. This CDR3 comprises 18 residues. The CDR3 bases are TGTGCCAGCAGCTTAAATGGCGGACAGCCCAACAGCTCCTACGAGCAGTACTTC. The encoded protein is CASSLNGGQPNSSYEQYF.

The chain joins TRBV2 to TRBJ2-3; perhaps TRBD2 as D (5 bases). The germline gives CDR1 SNHLY, CDR2 FYNNEI. This CDR3 comprises 11 residues. Trimming pared 9 bases from V and 7 bases from J, leaving 11 bases between. The CDR3 bases are TGTGCCAGTCGGGGAGTGAATACGCAGTATTTT. Protein product: CASRGVNTQYF.

J is TRBJ2-1 and V is TRBV29-1; 13 positions match TRBD2. Trimming removed 1 base from V and 7 bases from J; junction bases left unmatched: 7. This CDR3 contains 16 residues. Germline CDR1 and CDR2: SQVTM and ANQGSEA. Here the CDR3 DNA reads TGCAGCGTTGAAGGGACTAGCGGGGGCTTTGGGAATGAGCAGTTCTTC. Amino acid sequence: CSVEGTSGGFGNEQFF.

J is TRBJ2-3 and V is TRBV28, with TRBD2 matching 11 bases. CDR3 length: 15 amino acids. CDR1 MDHEN and CDR2 SYDVKM come from the germline V gene. V gave up 3 bases and J gave up 3 bases; unmatched junction bases: 2. The chain's CDR3 is CASSLGTSGTDTQYF. The CDR3 DNA follows: TGTGCCAGCAGTTTGGGGACTAGCGGTACAGATACGCAGTATTTT.

V is TRBV4-2 and J is TRBJ2-1; the match to TRBD2 covers 8 bases. Losses at the gene ends were 2 bases for V and 4 bases for J; bases not matched to a gene: 7. Germline V lookup: CDR1 LGHNA, CDR2 YNFKEQ. There are 16 residues in the CDR3. The CDR3 region is CASSQTAGGLYNEQFF. The CDR3 coding sequence is TGTGCCAGCAGCCAAACGGCGGGAGGCCTTTACAATGAGCAGTTCTTC.

The rearrangement joins TRBV10-3 to TRBJ2-7, with 7 bases identical to TRBD1. V dropped 8 bases and J dropped 4; count of bases not matched to a gene: 2. Germline values: CDR1 ENHRY, CDR2 SYGVKD. This CDR3 spans 11 amino acids. CDR3 DNA sequence: TGTGCCATCGGGGACAGTTACGAGCAGTACTTC. This codes for CAIGDSYEQYF.

V usage is TRBV5-6 and J usage is TRBJ2-2, with 10 positions matching TRBD2. Unmatched junction bases numbered 7, after V lost 5 bases and J lost 9 bases. This CDR3 has 14 residues. CDR1 and CDR2 (germline): SGHDT, YYEEEE. CDR3 coding DNA: TGTGCCAGCAGTCGGTCTAGCGGGAGCCGGGAGCTGTTTTTT. Translated, it gives CASSRSSGSRELFF.

The V call is TRBV7-9, the J call TRBJ1-2, with a weak D call TRBD1 (6 bases). V lost 5 bases, J lost 8 bases, and 27 bases lay in between. The CDR3 runs 17 residues. CDR1 is SEHNR and CDR2 is FQNEAQ in the germline V gene (reference sequence). The CDR3 loop reads CASSPRGQLDPSGGYTF. In nucleotides, the CDR3 is TGTGCCAGCAGCCCCCGTGGACAGCTGGATCCCTCTGGGGGCTACACCTTC.

This chain links TRBV28 with TRBJ1-6, with D hard to call. CDR1 is MDHEN, CDR2 SYDVKM, per germline. The CDR3 runs 18 residues. Trimming stripped 6 bases from V and 8 bases from J, with 26 bases between. The CDR3 DNA is TGTGCCAGCAGCCCGTCTTCGAGGCCTAAGAGTTCTTATTCACCCCTCCACTTT. Amino acid sequence: CASSPSSRPKSSYSPLHF.